These 22 T cell receptor beta chains were all obtained from the same sample, sequenced in a study of blood T cell repertoires in COVID-19. Only in-frame clones appear in the TCRdb table, and some are missing; sequencing was by immunoSEQ multiplex PCR. Found here are about 74,000 clones, around 88% of them singletons; the top ten hold roughly 1.9%. Sequenced input: peripheral blood. Source of these receptors: a woman at least 80 years old with active or convalescent COVID-19.

The chain combines TRBV6-5 with TRBJ1-2; possibly TRBD1 for D (5 bases). The CDR3 has 13 residues. Germline lookup yields CDR1 MNHEY and CDR2 SVGAGI. Between the trimmed V and J ends, which lost 8 bases and 2 bases, there was a span of 12 bases. CDR3 protein: CASHTDRNYGYTF. The DNA of the CDR3 is TGTGCCAGCCATACAGACAGAAACTATGGCTACACCTTC.

This clone was counted once. The chain employs TRBV5-1 and TRBJ1-4; no clear D. The germline V gene has CDR1 SGHRS and CDR2 YFSETQ. This CDR3 contains 16 residues. The ends were cut back, 4 bases at V and 0 bases at J, with 13 bases in the middle. The CDR3 loop reads CASSPRGGATNEKLFF. In DNA, the CDR3 is TGCGCCAGCAGCCCGCGAGGTGGCGCAACTAATGAAAAACTGTTTTTT.

This chain connects TRBV6-5 to TRBJ1-1; D might be TRBD1 (5 bases). The CDR3 extends over 15 amino acids. V lost 6 bases to trimming and J lost 5 bases, with 19 bases between them. Germline loops: CDR1 MNHEY, CDR2 SVGAGI. CDR3 sequence: CASSSGPAAGTEAFF. CDR3 nucleotides: TGTGCCAGCAGCTCGGGACCCGCAGCGGGGACTGAAGCTTTCTTT.

The chain recombines TRBV7-2 with TRBJ2-1, with 8 bases fitting TRBD2. Germline values: CDR1 SGHTA, CDR2 FQGNSA. Trimming at V came to 3 bases and at J to 2 bases, leaving 3 bases not matched to a gene. CDR3 length equals 15 residues. In DNA form, the CDR3 reads TGTGCCAGCAGCTTGGGGACTAGTACCTACAATGAGCAGTTCTTC. This sequence encodes CASSLGTSTYNEQFF.

The J gene is TRBJ1-1, the V gene TRBV27; D is uncertain. Germline CDR1 reads MNHEY; CDR2 reads SMNVEV (reference sequence). This CDR3 spans 16 amino acids. V was trimmed by 5 bases and J by 5 bases, leaving 21 bases between them. The CDR3 bases are TGTGCCAGCAGTGAACGATACGAGGTCGAGGGAACTGAAGCTTTCTTT. This codes for CASSERYEVEGTEAFF.

The V gene is TRBV5-1, the J gene TRBJ2-7; the match to TRBD1 covers 9 bases. Germline CDR1 SGHRS, CDR2 YFSETQ. CDR3 size: 14 residues. The ends lost 7 bases at V and 7 bases at J; junction bases unmatched: 12. CDR3 sequence: CASGGPDRGREQYF. The CDR3 nucleotides are TGCGCCAGCGGCGGACCGGACAGGGGACGGGAGCAGTACTTC.

Here the CDR3 DNA reads TGTGCAAGTCGCCCTGGTAGCGCTGAAGCTTTCTTT. It codes for CASRPGSAEAFF. The chain recombines TRBV12-2 with TRBJ1-1. TRBV12-2 is annotated as a pseudogene. CDR3 length: 12 amino acids.

The J gene is TRBJ2-7, the V gene TRBV6-2 or TRBV6-3; 12 bases map to TRBD2. Germline V CDR1 and CDR2: MNHEY, SVGEGT. The CDR3 consists of 16 residues. V gave up 2 bases and J gave up 3 bases; unmatched junction bases: 5. CDR3: CASSYTLAGGLYEQYF. CDR3 DNA: TGTGCCAGCAGTTACACCCTAGCGGGAGGGCTCTACGAGCAGTACTTC.

CDR3 sequence reads: CASSAPGVNTRQFF. CDR3 coding DNA: TGTGCCAGCAGCGCCCCGGGAGTTAATACAAGGCAGTTCTTC. This chain joins TRBV9 and TRBJ2-1, with D possibly being TRBD2 (6 bases). The CDR3 contains 14 residues. The germline gives CDR1 SGDLS, CDR2 YYNGEE. Deletions cut 3 bases from V and 12 bases from J, with 19 bases between.

This rearrangement joins TRBV9 to TRBJ2-6; tentatively, D is TRBD2 (6 bases). V shed 6 bases and J shed 3 bases, with 22 bases lying between them. CDR1 is SGDLS, CDR2 YYNGEE, per germline. The CDR3 is 18 amino acids. DNA for the CDR3: TGTGCCAGCACGTTATCGACGGCGCCCGGGGGTGGGGCCAACGTCCTGACTTTC. This codes for CASTLSTAPGGGANVLTF.

The chain combines TRBV27 with TRBJ2-3, with 10 bases fitting TRBD2. The germline CDR1 and CDR2 sequences are MNHEY and SMNVEV (reference sequence). The CDR3 length is 17 residues. The trim removed 3 bases at V and 0 bases at J, leaving 6 bases unmatched. This chain's CDR3 is CASSFRAGGLSTDTQYF. In DNA, the CDR3 is TGTGCCAGCAGTTTCCGAGCGGGGGGGCTGAGCACAGATACGCAGTATTTT.

The chain employs TRBV18 and TRBJ2-5; tentatively, D is TRBD2 (6 bases). The CDR3 extends over 14 amino acids. The germline V and J ends were trimmed by 6 bases and 3 bases, with 14 bases remaining between them. The germline V gene encodes CDR1 KGHSH and CDR2 LQKENI. The CDR3, as DNA: TGTGCCAGCTCCCGAACCTCGGGGGAAGAGACCCAGTACTTC. It codes for CASSRTSGEETQYF.

The rearrangement links TRBV7-7 to TRBJ2-5, with 11 bases fitting TRBD2. The CDR3 has 15 residues. The V gene's germline CDR1 is SSHAT and CDR2 FNYEAQ (reference sequence). The CDR3 here is CATSSGRVGQETQYF. CDR3 bases: TGTGCTACGAGTAGCGGGAGGGTAGGTCAAGAGACCCAGTACTTC.

This clone was detected once. V gene TRBV7-2 combines with J gene TRBJ1-2; TRBD1 matches 8 bases. J was trimmed by 2 bases and V by 5 bases; bases with no gene match: 7. This CDR3 comprises 15 residues. In germline, CDR1 is SGHTA, CDR2 FQGNSA. The CDR3, as DNA: TGTGCCAGCAGCCGTGTGACAGGGGAAAACTATGGCTACACCTTC. This gives the protein CASSRVTGENYGYTF.

The chain carries TRBV5-1 and TRBJ2-2; 8 bases fit TRBD1. Trimming removed 3 bases from V and 4 bases from J; junction bases left unmatched: 11. Germline V gene data show CDR1 as SGHRS and CDR2 as YFSETQ. The CDR3 length is 17 residues. CDR3 region: CASSSVQGASGTGELFF. Here the CDR3 DNA reads TGCGCCAGCAGCTCGGTCCAGGGGGCCTCGGGCACCGGGGAGCTGTTTTTT.

The genes are TRBV4-1 and TRBJ1-2; 8 nucleotides line up with TRBD1. Per germline, CDR1 MGHRA and CDR2 YSYEKL. The CDR3 runs 15 residues. Trimming took 3 bases from V and 7 from J; bases not matched to a gene: 10. CDR3 in DNA: TGCGCCAGCAGCCAGGAGGCGACAGGGGTTTCTGGCTACACCTTC. Protein product: CASSQEATGVSGYTF.

V is TRBV5-6 and J is TRBJ2-7; 13 bases are a match to TRBD2. CDR3 length equals 16 residues. Germline trimming cut 1 base from V and 4 bases from J; bases unmatched to any gene: 5. The germline V gene encodes CDR1 SGHDT and CDR2 YYEEEE. CDR3 sequence reads: CASSLTSGRAKYEQYF. The CDR3 DNA follows: TGTGCCAGCAGCTTGACTAGCGGGAGGGCTAAGTACGAGCAGTACTTC.

This chain uses TRBV19 with TRBJ2-2; TRBD1 matches 8 bases. Losses at the gene ends were 6 bases for V and 4 bases for J; bases not matched to a gene: 10. The germline CDR1 and CDR2 sequences are LNHDA and SQIVND (reference sequence). The CDR3 runs 16 residues. In nucleotides, the CDR3 is TGTGCCAGTAGCCCCCGCCAGGGGGCGATCACCGGGGAGCTGTTTTTT. It yields the protein CASSPRQGAITGELFF.

The gene calls are TRBV9 and TRBJ1-4; D perhaps matches TRBD1 (5 bases). The CDR3 extends over 15 amino acids. The germline CDR1 and CDR2 sequences are SGDLS and YYNGEE. The V gene lost 0 bases and the J gene lost 8 bases, with 14 bases spanning the gap. CDR3 sequence reads: CASSVADGRDEKLFF. DNA of the CDR3: TGTGCCAGCAGCGTAGCGGACGGGAGGGACGAAAAACTGTTTTTT.

The chain carries TRBV7-3 and TRBJ1-1; D may be TRBD1 (5 bases). V lost 2 bases, J lost 1 base, and 5 bases lay in between. The CDR3 sequence is 13 residues long. Germline lookup yields CDR1 SGHTA and CDR2 FQGTGA. This CDR3 is CASSLGANTEAFF. The CDR3 DNA sequence: TGTGCCAGCAGCTTAGGGGCGAACACTGAAGCTTTCTTT.

The chain couples TRBV7-9 to TRBJ2-1; D might be TRBD2 (6 bases). V shed 1 base and J shed 2 bases, with 12 bases lying between them. CDR1 is SEHNR, CDR2 FQNEAQ, per germline (reference sequence). The CDR3 contains 16 residues. CDR3 bases: TGTGCCAGCAGCTTAGTAGGTGCGGGAACCTACAATGAGCAGTTCTTC. Protein sequence: CASSLVGAGTYNEQFF.

The chain carries TRBV5-4 and TRBJ2-7; 15 bases align to TRBD2. In germline, CDR1 is SGHNT, CDR2 YYREEE (reference sequence). V gave up 4 bases and J gave up 0 bases; unmatched junction bases: 8. The length of the CDR3 is 18 residues. Here the CDR3 DNA reads TGTGCCAGCAGCATGGGACTAGCGGGGGGCAGGAGCTCCTACGAGCAGTACTTC. This codes for CASSMGLAGGRSSYEQYF. The full variable domain, in which reference TRBV5-4 and TRBJ2-7 provide the parts outside the CDR3, is ETGVTQSPTHLIKTRGQQVTLRCSSQSGHNTVSWYQQALGQGPQFIFQYYREEENGRGNFPPRFSGLQFPNYSSELNVNALELDDSALYLCASSMGLAGGRSSYEQYFGPGTRLTVT.